These 13 T cell receptor beta chains originate from one sample sequenced in a study of blood T cell repertoires in COVID-19. Using immunoSEQ multiplex PCR, the repertoire was profiled, and TCRdb retains in-frame clones only, with some absent. The data contain around 300,000 clones, around nine tenths of them singletons. The sequenced sample was peripheral blood. Receptors were obtained from a man over 45 with active or convalescent COVID-19.

The V and J genes are TRBV9 and TRBJ1-2; unclear D gene. The CDR3 runs to 11 residues. Deletions cut 9 bases from V and 8 bases from J, with 14 bases between. Germline V gene sequence: CDR1 SGDLS, CDR2 YYNGEE. The CDR3 region has the DNA TGTGCCAAGCGTACGGGGAGCGGCTACACCTTC. Residues: CAKRTGSGYTF. The full variable domain, completed using reference TRBV9 and TRBJ1-2, is DSGVTQTPKHLITATGQRVTLRCSPRSGDLSVYWYQQSLDQGLQFLIQYYNGEERAKGNILERFSAQQFPDLHSELNLSSLELGDSALYFCAKRTGSGYTFGSGTRLTVV.

The chain is built from TRBV5-1 and TRBJ2-5, with 7 bases fitting TRBD1. The trim removed 2 bases at V and 5 bases at J, leaving 9 bases unmatched. The CDR3 loop spans 15 amino acids. Germline-derived CDR1 and CDR2 are SGHRS and YFSETQ. In nucleotides, the CDR3 is TGCGCCAGCAGCTTCACAGGGGCCCCCTTGGAGACCCAGTACTTC. It codes for CASSFTGAPLETQYF.

The V call is TRBV28, the J call TRBJ2-7; D may be TRBD2 (6 bases). The CDR3 totals 13 residues. The ends were cut back, 4 bases at V and 4 bases at J, with 11 bases in the middle. The germline CDR1 and CDR2 sequences are MDHEN and SYDVKM. CDR3 amino acids: CASSWDFDYEQYF. The CDR3 DNA is TGTGCCAGCAGTTGGGACTTTGATTACGAGCAGTACTTC.

The rearrangement links TRBV2 to TRBJ2-2; D gene unclear. Trimming took off 1 base at V and 5 bases at J, with 11 bases between the two ends. CDR1 is SNHLY and CDR2 is FYNNEI in the germline V gene. This CDR3 comprises 15 residues. Here the CDR3 reads CASSEVSPITGELFF. Written as DNA, the CDR3 is TGTGCCAGCAGTGAAGTATCACCTATTACCGGGGAGCTGTTTTTT.

The chain combines TRBV5-4 with TRBJ1-2, with TRBD1 matching 7 bases. V trimming: 2 bases; J trimming: 3 bases; junction bases outside the gene matches: 13. The germline gives CDR1 SGHNT, CDR2 YYREEE (reference sequence). CDR3 length: 17 amino acids. As DNA, the CDR3 is TGTGCCAGCAGCTTCCTCGGACAGGCTGGGGTCCACTATGGCTACACCTTC. Its translation: CASSFLGQAGVHYGYTF.

V usage is TRBV20-1 and J usage is TRBJ2-2; weak D call: TRBD1 (6 bases). Looked up from germline, CDR1 is DFQATT and CDR2 is SNEGSKA (reference sequence). The CDR3 totals 11 residues. V lost 3 bases and J 7 bases, leaving 6 bases between the germline ends. CDR3 protein: CSARDSGELFF. DNA of the CDR3: TGCAGTGCTAGGGACAGCGGGGAGCTGTTTTTT.

The chain recombines TRBV10-3 with TRBJ2-6, with D possibly matching TRBD2 (6 bases). This CDR3 is built from 17 residues. Germline V lookup: CDR1 ENHRY, CDR2 SYGVKD. V lost 1 base and J 4 bases, leaving 14 bases between the germline ends. The CDR3 region is CAISEWPSGEGANVLTF. In DNA form, the CDR3 reads TGTGCCATCAGTGAGTGGCCCTCGGGGGAAGGGGCCAACGTCCTGACTTTC.

The CDR3 protein is CASSVNRVSPLHF. The CDR3 DNA reads TGTGCCAGTAGTGTAAACAGGGTTTCACCCCTCCACTTT. The chain couples TRBV19 to TRBJ1-6; D may be TRBD1 (6 bases). The V and J ends lost 5 bases and 9 bases respectively, with 11 bases between them. CDR3 length: 13 residues. Looked up from germline, CDR1 is LNHDA and CDR2 is SQIVND (reference sequence).

The chain carries TRBV6-6 and TRBJ2-1; TRBD2 aligns across 8 bases. The trim removed 8 bases at V and 5 bases at J, leaving 5 bases unmatched. The CDR3 contains 13 residues. Germline V gives CDR1 MNHNY, CDR2 SVGAGI (reference sequence). In DNA form, the CDR3 reads TGTGCCAGCTCTACGCGGGGGGACAATGAGCAGTTCTTC. Its translation: CASSTRGDNEQFF.

The chain combines TRBV6-5 with TRBJ1-1; 9 bases match TRBD1. CDR3 length equals 16 residues. With V trimmed by 0 bases and J by 11 bases, 13 bases remained unmatched. The germline CDR1 and CDR2 sequences are MNHEY and SVGAGI. CDR3 in DNA: TGTGCCAGCAGTTACTCGCGGGACCCGGGACAGGGTCTCGCTTTCTTT. Translation: CASSYSRDPGQGLAFF.

This clone was seen only once. V usage is TRBV28 and J usage is TRBJ1-6, with TRBD1 matching over 7 bases. J lost 9 bases, V lost 4 bases, and 9 bases had no gene match. The CDR3 extends over 15 amino acids. Germline loops: CDR1 MDHEN, CDR2 SYDVKM. The CDR3 nucleotides are TGTGCCAGCAGTTCCCCTGGACAGGCTTTTTCACCCCTCCACTTT. Translated: CASSSPGQAFSPLHF. Looking up the rest from reference TRBV28 and TRBJ1-6 gives the full variable domain: DVKVTQSSRYLVKRTGEKVFLECVQDMDHENMFWYRQDPGLGLRLIYFSYDVKMKEKGDIPEGYSVSREKKERFSLILESASTNQTSMYLCASSSPGQAFSPLHFGNGTRLTVT.

This sequence joins TRBV20-1 and TRBJ1-1; D call uncertain. Trimming took off 6 bases at V and 3 bases at J, with 8 bases between the two ends. The CDR3 covers 11 residues. Looked up from germline, CDR1 is DFQATT and CDR2 is SNEGSKA (reference sequence). CDR3 protein: CSAPTYTEAFF. The CDR3 DNA sequence: TGCAGTGCCCCAACTTACACTGAAGCTTTCTTT.

This clone was picked up a small number of times. The chain employs TRBV29-1 and TRBJ2-2; no clear D gene. This CDR3 region has 13 residues. The V end was cut by 6 bases, the J end by 0 bases, with 8 bases between. The germline V gene has CDR1 SQVTM and CDR2 ANQGSEA. The chain's CDR3 is CSVQHPNTGELFF. The CDR3 coding sequence is TGCAGCGTACAGCACCCGAACACCGGGGAGCTGTTTTTT.